One TCR beta chain is described in this entry. The CDR3 regions of TCR beta were amplified from RNA transcripts. With the HTBI primer set, the TCR CDR3 went through a first round of RT-PCR. TCRdb fed the multiplex PCR reads into MiXCR, producing one record per CDR3 protein. The sample has 600,000 to 650,000 distinct CDR3 sequences; roughly 16% are singletons. This specimen belongs to a study of T cells in Graves' hyperthyroidism and ophthalmopathy. The clonotype was recovered from a woman in her thirties with Graves' hyperthyroidism. Source material: blood.

The chain's CDR3 is CASSLVGTSTEAFF. CDR3 coding DNA: TGTGCCAGCAGCTTAGTGGGAACGAGCACTGAAGCTTTCTTT. This chain links TRBV7-9 with TRBJ1-1; D call uncertain. The CDR3 runs to 14 residues. Trimming took off 1 base at V and 4 bases at J, with 10 bases between the two ends. The germline gives CDR1 SEHNR, CDR2 FQNEAQ (reference sequence). Based on the CDR3 plus reference TRBV7-9 and TRBJ1-1, the full variable domain is DTGVSQNPRHKITKRGQNVTFRCDPISEHNRLYWYRQTLGQGPEFLTYFQNEAQLEKSRLLSDRFSAERPKGSFSTLEIQRTEQGDSAMYLCASSLVGTSTEAFFGQGTRLTVV.